The 9 T cell receptor beta chains below were found in one sample sequenced in a study of OX40 agonist ivuxolimab in advanced cancers. Library preparation employed the immunoSEQ multiplex PCR assay. Drawn from immuneACCESS, this table holds only the in-frame rearrangements with V and J called that TCRdb kept. Clones are partly lost; checked studies trace under half to an unresolved V gene and leave the rest unexplained. The sample table lists approximately 11,000 clones, 75% to 85% of them with a count of one. Roughly 15% of the sample comes from the top ten. The sample in question was CD4+ or CD8+ T cells sorted from blood, obtained in a trial of the OX40 agonist ivuxolimab. These receptor sequences come from an adult with an advanced solid tumor such as melanoma, head and neck, liver or kidney cancer.

The chain is built from TRBV9 and TRBJ2-2; the match to TRBD1 covers 7 bases. In germline, CDR1 is SGDLS, CDR2 YYNGEE. The length of the CDR3 is 15 residues. J gave up 5 bases and V 0 bases, and 4 bases lay outside the gene matches. CDR3 loop: CASSVGGQKTGELFF. CDR3 sequence (DNA): TGTGCCAGCAGCGTAGGGGGACAGAAGACCGGGGAGCTGTTTTTT.

This clone was picked up a small number of times. The rearrangement joins TRBV7-6 to TRBJ2-5; D uncertain. CDR1 and CDR2 (germline): SGHVS, FNYEAQ. Trimming removed 5 bases at V and 2 bases at J, with 15 bases between. This CDR3 spans 15 amino acids. The CDR3 protein is CASSRSSNSQETQYF. The CDR3, as DNA: TGTGCCAGCAGCCGATCGTCTAACTCACAAGAGACCCAGTACTTC.

The V gene is TRBV13, the J gene TRBJ2-7, with 9 bases that match TRBD1. This CDR3 spans 16 amino acids. Looked up from germline, CDR1 is PRHDT and CDR2 is FYEKMQ (reference sequence). Unmatched junction bases numbered 9, after V lost 4 bases and J lost 2 bases. The CDR3 spells CASSSPWTGDTYEQYF. CDR3 DNA sequence: TGTGCCAGCAGCTCGCCCTGGACAGGGGATACCTACGAGCAGTACTTC.

The chain couples TRBV5-6 to TRBJ1-5, with D possibly matching TRBD1 (5 bases). Germline V gives CDR1 SGHDT, CDR2 YYEEEE. V was trimmed by 3 bases and J by 2 bases, leaving 9 bases between them. There are 14 residues in the CDR3. The CDR3 nucleotides read TGTGCCAGCAGCTGGGGGACGGGCAATCAGCCCCAGCATTTT. Translation gives CASSWGTGNQPQHF.

This clone was recorded once. The rearrangement joins TRBV4-1 to TRBJ1-4; D might be TRBD1 (5 bases). The CDR3 runs 15 residues. In germline, CDR1 is MGHRA, CDR2 YSYEKL. V shed 0 bases and J shed 7 bases, with 12 bases lying between them. CDR3 sequence: CASSQEVGVGEKLFF. CDR3 bases: TGCGCCAGCAGCCAAGAGGTAGGGGTGGGTGAAAAACTGTTTTTT.

The gene calls are TRBV29-1 and TRBJ2-4; D gene uncertain. This CDR3 region has 11 residues. The V and J ends lost 3 bases and 7 bases respectively, with 7 bases between them. Germline V gives CDR1 SQVTM, CDR2 ANQGSEA. DNA of the CDR3: TGCAGCGTTGACGCGGCCAACATTCAGTACTTC. Its protein is CSVDAANIQYF. Supplemented by reference TRBV29-1 and TRBJ2-4, the full variable domain reads SAVISQKPSRDICQRGTSLTIQCQVDSQVTMMFWYRQQPGQSLTLIATANQGSEATYESGFVIDKFPISRPNLTFSTLTVSNMSPEDSSIYLCSVDAANIQYFGAGTRLSVL.

This clone was seen a single time. The chain uses TRBV2 and TRBJ1-2, with 12 bases aligning to TRBD1. J was trimmed by 6 bases and V by 8 bases; bases with no gene match: 10. The germline V gene has CDR1 SNHLY and CDR2 FYNNEI. This CDR3 contains 15 residues. The CDR3 is CASGSMGTGGHGYTF. The CDR3 DNA follows: TGTGCCAGCGGAAGTATGGGGACAGGGGGCCATGGCTACACCTTC.

The V gene is TRBV4-1, the J gene TRBJ1-1; D perhaps matches TRBD1 (5 bases). This CDR3 comprises 14 residues. Germline-derived CDR1 and CDR2 are MGHRA and YSYEKL. Trimming removed 3 bases at V and 0 bases at J, with 8 bases between. This CDR3 reads CASSHGALNTEAFF. The CDR3 DNA is TGCGCCAGCAGCCATGGGGCCTTGAACACTGAAGCTTTCTTT.

The chain joins TRBV7-8 to TRBJ2-5; TRBD2 aligns across 8 bases. Germline-derived CDR1 and CDR2 are SGHVS and FQNEAQ. Losses at the gene ends were 1 base for V and 4 bases for J; bases not matched to a gene: 5. CDR3 size: 15 residues. CDR3 region: CASSLGGSGGETQYF. The CDR3 DNA reads TGTGCCAGCAGCTTAGGCGGGAGCGGGGGAGAGACCCAGTACTTC.